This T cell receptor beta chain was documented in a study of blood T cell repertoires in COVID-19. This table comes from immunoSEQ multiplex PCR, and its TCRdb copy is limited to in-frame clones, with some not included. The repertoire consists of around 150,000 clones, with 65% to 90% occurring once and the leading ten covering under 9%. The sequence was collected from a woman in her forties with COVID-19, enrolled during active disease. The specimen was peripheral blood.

The DNA for the CDR3 is TGTGCCAGCCTCAGCCGGGGGACGTCCTACGAGCAGTACTTC. Translated: CASLSRGTSYEQYF. This chain connects TRBV11-2 to TRBJ2-7; tentative D call: TRBD2 (6 bases). Per germline, CDR1 SGHAT and CDR2 FQNNGV. CDR3 length: 14 amino acids. The V end was cut by 8 bases, the J end by 1 base, with 15 bases between.